These 20 T cell receptor beta chains share one sample of origin, sequenced in a study of early T cells in non-severe SARS-CoV-2 infection. TCRdb re-analysed the 5' RACE reads in MiXCR, keeping a single row per CDR3 protein. The sample includes tens of thousands of distinct CDR3 sequences, roughly 13% of them seen just once. Material: whole blood. Receptors originate from an adult who was a healthcare worker with PCR-confirmed SARS-CoV-2 infection or an uninfected control (not recorded which).

Ten or more counts support this clonotype. V and J are TRBV12-3 or TRBV12-4 and TRBJ2-3; 11 bases align to TRBD1. The CDR3 is made up of 19 amino acids. The V segment lost 4 bases and the J segment 4 bases; nucleotides outside the gene matches: 16. The CDR3 protein is CASSSQNLPGQGEADTQYF. The CDR3, as DNA: TGTGCCAGCAGTTCTCAAAACCTTCCGGGACAGGGGGAGGCAGATACGCAGTATTTT.

Worth noting for this clonotype: A clone one base away is much larger, so this may be a read error. V usage is TRBV20-1 and J usage is TRBJ2-7, with D perhaps TRBD1 (5 bases). Germline assignment: CDR1 DFQATT and CDR2 SNEGSKA (reference sequence). The CDR3 contains 13 residues. The CDR3 protein is CSAREQGSYEHYF. CDR3 bases: TGCAGTGCTAGAGAGCAGGGTTCCTACGAGCACTACTTC.

This clonotype was counted at least ten times. The rearrangement uses TRBV29-1 and TRBJ2-7; TRBD2 is a possible D gene (6 bases). Germline CDR1 SQVTM, CDR2 ANQGSEA. V was clipped by 5 bases and J by 5 bases, with 25 bases between them. The CDR3 runs 16 residues. CDR3 coding DNA: TGCAGCGTTCAAACAGGTCCCGGGAGCGGGCGTAACGAGCAGTACTTC. Translating gives CSVQTGPGSGRNEQYF.

This clonotype came up many times. J is TRBJ2-7 and V is TRBV3-1; D not resolved. Trimming took 0 bases from V and 0 from J, leaving 6 bases between them. Germline CDR1 LGHDT, CDR2 YNNKEL (reference sequence). The CDR3 is 14 amino acids. This chain's CDR3 is CASSQDAISYEQYF. CDR3 nucleotides: TGTGCCAGCAGCCAAGACGCTATCTCCTACGAGCAGTACTTC.

This clonotype appeared many times. V and J are TRBV6-5 and TRBJ2-1; 12 bases match TRBD2. The CDR3 loop spans 16 amino acids. The junction had 5 bases not matched to a gene; V was cut back by 4 bases and J by 4 bases. CDR1 is MNHEY and CDR2 is SVGAGI in the germline V gene. The CDR3 spells CASSSRLAGGYNEQFF. The CDR3 DNA follows: TGTGCCAGCAGTTCCCGTCTAGCGGGGGGGTACAATGAGCAGTTCTTC.

The sample holds many counts of this clonotype. The chain is built from TRBV9 and TRBJ2-2; unclear D gene. The CDR3 runs to 13 residues. Germline V lookup: CDR1 SGDLS, CDR2 YYNGEE. V lost 0 bases and J lost 4, with 4 bases in between. The CDR3 nucleotides are TGTGCCAGCAGCGTAGCGGCCACCGGGGAGCTGTTTTTT. Translation gives CASSVAATGELFF. The full variable domain, its missing parts supplied by reference TRBV9 and TRBJ2-2, is DSGVTQTPKHLITATGQRVTLRCSPRSGDLSVYWYQQSLDQGLQFLIQYYNGEERAKGNILERFSAQQFPDLHSELNLSSLELGDSALYFCASSVAATGELFFGEGSRLTVL.

This clonotype has more than one count but fewer than ten. The chain recombines TRBV19 with TRBJ2-2; D is tentatively TRBD1 or TRBD2 (5 bases each). CDR3 length equals 14 residues. Germline lookup yields CDR1 LNHDA and CDR2 SQIVND (reference sequence). V was trimmed by 10 bases and J by 5 bases, leaving 17 bases between them. In DNA, the CDR3 is TGTGCCACTCAACCGGGACGGCTAACCGGGGAGCTGTTTTTT. Amino acids: CATQPGRLTGELFF.

This clonotype has a handful of counts. This chain connects TRBV11-3 to TRBJ2-2; D possibly uses TRBD1 or TRBD2 (5 bases each). This CDR3 is built from 16 residues. Germline CDR1 is SGHNT and CDR2 is YENEEA. The germline V and J ends were trimmed by 5 bases and 0 bases, with 13 bases remaining between them. The chain's CDR3 is CASSKSGTANTGELFF. DNA for the CDR3: TGTGCCAGCAGCAAGTCCGGGACGGCGAACACCGGGGAGCTGTTTTTT.

This clonotype came up many times. The CDR3 sequence is CASRDFDYNEQFF. CDR3 nucleotides: TGTGCCAGCAGGGACTTCGACTACAATGAGCAGTTCTTC. The rearrangement links TRBV6-5 to TRBJ2-1; D possibly corresponds to TRBD2 (5 bases). The CDR3 length is 13 residues. Germline CDR1 and CDR2: MNHEY and SVGAGI. Trimming took off 6 bases at V and 3 bases at J, with 9 bases between the two ends.

The V and J genes are TRBV15 and TRBJ2-5; no clear D. Germline V gene sequence: CDR1 LNHNV, CDR2 YYDKDF (reference sequence). CDR3 size: 13 residues. Deletions cut 5 bases from V and 1 base from J, with 8 bases between. Here the CDR3 reads CATSSRPQETQYF. The CDR3 DNA reads TGTGCCACCAGCTCGCGACCCCAAGAGACCCAGTACTTC. The full variable domain, completed using reference TRBV15 and TRBJ2-5, is DAMVIQNPRYQVTQFGKPVTLSCSQTLNHNVMYWYQQKSSQAPKLLFHYYDKDFNNEADTPDNFQSRRPNTSFCFLDIRSPGLGDTAMYLCATSSRPQETQYFGPGTRLLVL.

Only a few counts were recorded for this clonotype. The genes are TRBV18 and TRBJ2-5; D remains ambiguous. Looked up from germline, CDR1 is KGHSH and CDR2 is LQKENI. V lost 3 bases and J 2 bases, leaving 10 bases between the germline ends. The CDR3 runs 14 residues. Here the CDR3 reads CASSPEVNQETQYF. DNA for the CDR3: TGTGCCAGCTCACCCGAGGTAAATCAAGAGACCCAGTACTTC.

V and J are TRBV6-5 and TRBJ2-5; D is unresolved. CDR3 length equals 13 residues. Germline V gene data show CDR1 as MNHEY and CDR2 as SVGAGI. Trimming took off 2 bases at V and 2 bases at J, with 6 bases between the two ends. The CDR3 reads CASSYDRQETQYF. Here the CDR3 DNA reads TGTGCCAGCAGTTACGACCGGCAAGAGACCCAGTACTTC.

There are many counts of this clonotype. The chain combines TRBV11-2 with TRBJ1-1; maybe TRBD1 (5 bases). This CDR3 has 13 residues. Trimming stripped 2 bases from V and 1 base from J, with 5 bases between. Per the germline V gene, CDR1 is SGHAT and CDR2 is FQNNGV. The chain's CDR3 is CASSLQGNTEAFF. CDR3 nucleotide sequence: TGTGCCAGCAGCTTACAGGGGAACACTGAAGCTTTCTTT.

This clonotype occurred many times. The chain employs TRBV7-2 and TRBJ1-2; TRBD1 might be the D (6 bases). Between the trimmed V and J ends, which lost 1 base and 8 bases, there was a span of 14 bases. The CDR3 spans 14 residues. Germline V gives CDR1 SGHTA, CDR2 FQGNSA. The DNA for the CDR3 is TGTGCCAGCAGCTTAGATCTTTCGGGGGGCGGCTACACCTTC. It yields the protein CASSLDLSGGGYTF.

This clonotype was seen repeatedly, ten times or more. The genes are TRBV20-1 and TRBJ1-6, with D maybe TRBD1 (5 bases). The germline V and J ends were trimmed by 7 bases and 10 bases, with 17 bases remaining between them. CDR1 is DFQATT and CDR2 is SNEGSKA in the germline V gene (reference sequence). This CDR3 has 13 residues. In DNA, the CDR3 is TGCAGTGTAAGCCGAGGACGGGGGTCACCCCTCCACTTT. It yields the protein CSVSRGRGSPLHF.

This clonotype was counted at least ten times. V is TRBV6-6 and J is TRBJ2-2; a weak D match, TRBD2 (5 bases). The V gene's germline CDR1 is MNHNY and CDR2 SVGAGI (reference sequence). The CDR3 loop spans 15 amino acids. The ends were cut back, 5 bases at V and 7 bases at J, with 17 bases in the middle. The chain's CDR3 is CASSQHGNSGGELFF. The DNA of the CDR3 is TGTGCCAGCAGTCAGCACGGGAATTCAGGCGGGGAGCTGTTTTTT.

This clonotype was seen ten or more times. This chain links TRBV20-1 with TRBJ2-6; tentative D call: TRBD2 (6 bases). This CDR3 is 14 amino acids long. Germline V gives CDR1 DFQATT, CDR2 SNEGSKA (reference sequence). V shed 6 bases and J shed 2 bases, with 11 bases lying between them. The CDR3 sequence is CSARSGAGANVLTF. CDR3 coding DNA: TGCAGTGCCCGTAGCGGAGCTGGGGCCAACGTCCTGACTTTC.

This clonotype was observed at least ten times. The V call is TRBV5-4, the J call TRBJ2-7; D is possibly TRBD1 (5 bases). V lost 2 bases and J lost 0, with 15 bases in between. This CDR3 comprises 16 residues. Germline V gene sequence: CDR1 SGHNT, CDR2 YYREEE (reference sequence). Here the CDR3 DNA reads TGTGCCAGCAGCTTACGCGTGACAGAGAGCTCCTACGAGCAGTACTTC. This gives the protein CASSLRVTESSYEQYF.

This clonotype was picked up many times. V and J are TRBV6-6 and TRBJ2-3; TRBD1 agrees at 9 bases. V lost 5 bases to trimming and J lost 5 bases; unmatched junction nucleotides: 2. Germline-derived CDR1 and CDR2 are MNHNY and SVGAGI (reference sequence). This CDR3 has 13 amino acids. CDR3 in DNA: TGTGCCAGCAGTGGGACAGGGTTAGATACGCAGTATTTT. Its translation: CASSGTGLDTQYF.

There are many counts of this clonotype. CDR3 DNA: TGTGCTAGTGGCCGGACTAGCGGGGGCCAGTACCAAGAGACCCAGTACTTC. It translates to CASGRTSGGQYQETQYF. The V and J genes are TRBV12-5 and TRBJ2-5; 13 positions agree with TRBD2. CDR3 size: 17 residues. Germline V gene data show CDR1 as LGHNT and CDR2 as FRNRAP. V was clipped by 6 bases and J by 0 bases; unmatched bases: 7.